A selection of T cell receptor beta chains follows, all from one sample in a study of naive and memory T cell subsets. One entry per CDR3 protein, called by TCRdb with MiXCR from the UMI-ligation and nested PCR reads. The sample has around 4,600 distinct CDR3 sequences; 7.2% are singletons. The sequenced sample consisted of CD4+ TEMRA cells from blood. The receptor set was obtained from a human donor in good health. Both conserved end residues are trimmed from each CDR3. Expanded clones get a size class; other rows say once, few or many, or leave the size out.

TRBV21-1 | . | ASSGCGTGSYNEQF
TRBV6-5 | many | ASSYVGQGNYEQY
TRBV19 | few | ASSIFSSGNTDTQY
TRBV12-5 | . | ASGLASPLH
TRBV20-1 | many | SARGGTSGTDTQY
TRBV11-2 | many | ASSLVFGTGGSYNEQF
TRBV6-1 | many | ASSGQGTQY
TRBV29-1 | few | SASDGQGPYGYT
TRBV7-9 | many | AASERRQGYNTEAF
TRBV18 | few | ASSPPSGGKGEQY
TRBV7-2 | many | ASSASGPQETQY
TRBV6-5 | few | ASSRGTYHEKLF
TRBV7-9 | . | ASSLGGTSGDEQF
TRBV7-3 | . | ASSWASGSPLH
TRBV12-3/TRBV12-4 | . | ASRDRRRLAQH
TRBV18 | many | ASSPQGSDNEQF
TRBV5-1 | many | ASSSRTSGSQPYEQY
TRBV2 | many | ASSLRLMGPFSTDTQY
TRBV28 | many | ASSSYGENTEAF
TRBV10-1 | many | ASSESLAGHKF
TRBV30 | . | AWSVRIDEQY
TRBV4-3 | many | ASSRGGIGDTQY
TRBV29-1 | . | SVVDPALGNGRNNNEQF
TRBV18 | many | ASSEGQGSYDTQY
TRBV19 | medium-sized | ASSIGTGRRETQY
TRBV27 | . | ASSLGTGNNQPQH
TRBV14 | . | ASSQDNSPVDEQY
TRBV12-3/TRBV12-4 | many | ASSLKGDTQY
TRBV15 | few | ATRGSVNSPLH
TRBV6-5 | many | ASSYLRSGKLDTEAF
TRBV12-3/TRBV12-4 | few | ASSSSSWGHSNQPQH
TRBV10-3 | many | AISEGGRSRKTQY
TRBV5-4 | many | ASSTSRSYEQY
TRBV7-8 | . | ASSPRDSSYEQY
TRBV28 | hyperexpanded | ASRLWGAGVSYEQY
TRBV7-2 | . | ASSPPGQDYNEQF
TRBV28 | . | DRRMWGEGVYYEQY
TRBV12-3/TRBV12-4 | . | ASSLAQGVGQPQH
TRBV11-3 | many | ASSLARGSLRREVTYEQY
TRBV20-1 | many | SARTAQRPTYEQY
TRBV19 | medium-sized | ASSSGIRQPQH
TRBV5-1 | many | ASSPQGQSQPQH
TRBV5-6 | many | ASKSADTQY
TRBV20-1 | many | SARDPSGSSDTQY
TRBV2 | medium-sized | ASKLAGVLNEQF
TRBV9 | few | ASSVGGGSGNTIY
TRBV25-1 | medium-sized | ASQKGGYNEQF
TRBV10-3 | many | AISEPQTGETQY
TRBV27 | . | ASSAGRGGNIQY
TRBV29-1 | many | SVCRSTNTYEQY
TRBV28 | . | ASAVIHSGNTIY
TRBV20-1 | . | SASWQGATWSPLH
TRBV10-3 | many | ATASSYEQY
TRBV6-1 | few | ASRPRGTSPDTQY
TRBV27 | few | ASSPPAGGKNEQF
TRBV5-4 | . | ASSLDQRGQNIQY
TRBV4-2 | many | ASSQDWGREETQY
TRBV6-2/TRBV6-3 | few | ASSYGSLPPSSYEQY
TRBV6-2/TRBV6-3 | . | ASSSNRAGAF
TRBV9 | few | ASSVGLLAGGYEQY